Sequencing of this T cell receptor (beta chain) was carried out in a study of OX40 agonist ivuxolimab in advanced cancers. In terms of the full investigation: Ivuxolimab was an agonistic, fully human IgG2 monoclonal antibody directed against OX40 (CD134), a costimulatory receptor. Intravenous ivuxolimab was administered to patients every 2 weeks at six dose levels: 0.01, 0.1, 0.3, 1.5, 3 and 10 mg/kg. Among the 52 dose-escalation patients, around 19 had hepatocellular carcinoma, some 15 melanoma, 9 renal cell carcinoma and 9 head and neck cancer. In the dose-escalation cohort, 82.7% of patients were male, and the mean age was approximately 60 years, with a range of roughly 20 to 85. Patients were allowed to have had prior anti-PD-1, anti-PD-L1 or anti-CTLA-4 therapy, and around two fifths of the dose-escalation patients had been treated with checkpoint inhibitors. Partial responses occurred in three dose-escalation patients, of whom one had hepatocellular carcinoma and two had cutaneous melanoma. The point of sequencing TCRbeta in the periphery was to test whether ivuxolimab changed TCR sequence diversity and drove clonal T-cell expansion. The paper covers the monotherapy dose-escalation part of the phase I ivuxolimab trial, which included N ≈ 54 patients. Overall results and qualifications from the work: At doses of 0.1 to 3.0 mg/kg, clonal expansion of both CD4+ and CD8+ T cells in blood was seen between baseline and week 6. Low levels of normalized T-cell clonal expansion were also seen in some patients who did not respond. The antigen specificity of the clonally expanded peripheral T cells was not determined. In the 0.1-3.0 mg/kg groups, partial responders were among the patients with the lowest normalized peripheral clonal expansion, particularly in CD8+ T cells. After ivuxolimab, more expanded clones were found on average in CD8+ T cells than in CD4+ T cells.

The trial excluded patients who had a history of autoimmune disease or who were on systemic immunosuppression. Peripheral blood for TCR sequencing was collected from all dose cohorts at baseline, on cycle 4 day 1, and on cycle 7 day 1. The samples were drawn from a first-in-human, open-label, multicenter phase I dose-escalation trial of ivuxolimab. The trial enrolled adults with locally advanced or metastatic head and neck squamous cell, hepatocellular, melanoma or renal cell carcinoma. Before TCR sequencing, CD4+ T cells and CD8+ T cells from peripheral blood were sorted into separate populations. Measured from the cysteine to the phenylalanine, the CDR3 is 15 residues long. Solely the CDR3 DNA is kept, with 45 bases framed from the first base. CDR1 and CDR2, looked up from the germline V gene, are SGHTA and FQGNSA. Germline trimming amounts to 4 bases on V and 1 base on J, with 3 as the count of junction bases outside the gene matches.

To sequence the TCRbeta CDR3 region, genomic DNA was isolated from the sorted cells. The immunoSEQ Assay was used to sequence the TCRbeta CDR3 regions. TCRdb provides this immuneACCESS table in a form limited to in-frame rearrangements. Some clones are lacking; in checked studies, under half of them reflect an unresolved V gene, and why the rest are absent is not known. A total of some 70,000 clones appear in this sample, approximately 86% of them only once. Under 6% of the sample goes to the ten largest clones. Concerning this clone itself: Its antigen is not yet known. No quality values exist for individual bases; no much larger clone is one base distant.

Sequenced here: CD4+ or CD8+ T cells sorted from blood, sampled in a trial of the OX40 agonist ivuxolimab. This receptor chain uses TRBV7-2 and TRBJ2-2; the junction holds 7 bases that match TRBD1. The TCR comes from an adult with an advanced solid tumor such as melanoma, head and neck, liver or kidney cancer. The nucleotide sequence is given as TGTGCCAGCAGCTCGCGACAGGGGAACACCGGGGAGCTGTTTTTT. Translated, this gives CASSSRQGNTGELFF. The entire variable domain, with the stretches around the CDR3 drawn from the reference TRBV7-2 and TRBJ2-2 proteins, is GAGVSQSPSNKVTEKGKDVELRCDPISGHTALYWYRQSLGQGLEFLIYFQGNSAPDKSGLPSDRFSAERTGGSVSTLTIQRTQQEDSAVYLCASSSRQGNTGELFFGEGSRLTVL.